This T cell receptor (beta chain) was obtained from a study of blood T cell repertoires in COVID-19. Across the whole study: The study drew acute and convalescent COVID-19 samples from the United States, Italy and Spain. T cells, B-cell-depleted T cells, or PBMCs provided the cDNA or gDNA that served as material.

Seattle participants joined during active infection and were tracked over time. Sequencing used immunoSEQ multiplex PCR; TCRdb keeps in-frame clones, though not all of them. Among more than 300,000 clones listed, approximately 90% were seen once. V was pared by 5 bases and J by 4 bases, with 5 bases between. The length of the CDR3 is 11 residues. The germline CDR1 and CDR2 sequences are SEHNR and FQNEAQ (reference sequence). Specimen: peripheral blood. The V and J genes are TRBV7-9 and TRBJ1-1; D uncertain. The receptor's source is a woman in her 30s with COVID-19, enrolled during active disease. Here the CDR3 reads CASSTITEAFF. The CDR3 bases are TGTGCCAGCAGCACAATCACTGAAGCTTTCTTT.